This T cell receptor beta chain was identified during a study of T cells in Graves' hyperthyroidism and ophthalmopathy. The study based diagnoses on clinical symptoms, serum thyroxine and TRAb, thyroid ultrasound and orbital computed tomography. In its sample, this clonotype was seen many times. Regions amplified from RNA transcripts were the TCR beta CDR3 regions. A set of HTBI primers served as the primers for a first-round RT-PCR of the TCR CDR3. One entry per CDR3 protein results from TCRdb running MiXCR on the multiplex PCR reads. The data contain 280,000 or so distinct CDR3 sequences, roughly 15% of them singletons. What was sequenced was blood. The sequence came from a woman in her fifties or sixties with Graves' hyperthyroidism that later progressed to Graves' ophthalmopathy.

The CDR3 sequence: CASSPLRGDGYTF. The DNA for the CDR3 is TGTGCCAGCTCACCCCTCAGGGGGGATGGCTACACCTTC. V usage is TRBV18 and J usage is TRBJ1-2; TRBD1 matches 7 bases. J lost 6 bases, V lost 3 bases, and 4 bases had no gene match. The CDR3 runs to 13 residues. Germline V lookup: CDR1 KGHSH, CDR2 LQKENI.